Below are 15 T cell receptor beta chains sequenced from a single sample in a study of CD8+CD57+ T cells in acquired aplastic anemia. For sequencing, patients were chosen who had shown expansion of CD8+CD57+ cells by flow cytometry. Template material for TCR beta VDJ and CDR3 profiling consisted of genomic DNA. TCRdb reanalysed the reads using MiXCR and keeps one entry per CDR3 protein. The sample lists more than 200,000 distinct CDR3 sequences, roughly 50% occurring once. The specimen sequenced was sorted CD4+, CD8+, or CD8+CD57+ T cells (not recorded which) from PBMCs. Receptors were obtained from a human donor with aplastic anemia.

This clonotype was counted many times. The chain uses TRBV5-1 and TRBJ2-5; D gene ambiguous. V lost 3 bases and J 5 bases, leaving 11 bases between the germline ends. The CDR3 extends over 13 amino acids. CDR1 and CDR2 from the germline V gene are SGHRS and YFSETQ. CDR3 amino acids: CASSYSTSETQYF. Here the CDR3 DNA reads TGCGCCAGCAGCTACTCAACCTCGGAGACCCAGTACTTC.

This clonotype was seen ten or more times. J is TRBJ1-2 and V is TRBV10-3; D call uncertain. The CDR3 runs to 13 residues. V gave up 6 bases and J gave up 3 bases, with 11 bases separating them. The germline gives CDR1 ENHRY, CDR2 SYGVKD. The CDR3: CAISPVTDYGYTF. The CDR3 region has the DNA TGTGCCATCAGCCCGGTTACCGACTATGGCTACACCTTC.

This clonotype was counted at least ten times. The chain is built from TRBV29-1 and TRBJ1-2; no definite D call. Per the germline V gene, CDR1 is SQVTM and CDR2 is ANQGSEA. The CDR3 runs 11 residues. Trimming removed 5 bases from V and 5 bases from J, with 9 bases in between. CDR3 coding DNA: TGCAGCGTTCTCGGAGGGTATGGCTACACCTTC. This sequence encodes CSVLGGYGYTF.

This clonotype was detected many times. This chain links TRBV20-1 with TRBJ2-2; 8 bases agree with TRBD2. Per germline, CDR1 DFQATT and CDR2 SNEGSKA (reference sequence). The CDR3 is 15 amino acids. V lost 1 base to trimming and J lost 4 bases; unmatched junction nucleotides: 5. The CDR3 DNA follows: TGCAGTGCTAGAGCCGGGACTAGATCCACCGGGGAGCTGTTTTTT. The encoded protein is CSARAGTRSTGELFF.

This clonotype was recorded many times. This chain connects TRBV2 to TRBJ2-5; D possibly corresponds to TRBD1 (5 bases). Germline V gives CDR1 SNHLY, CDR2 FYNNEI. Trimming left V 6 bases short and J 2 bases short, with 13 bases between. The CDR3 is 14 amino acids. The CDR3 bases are TGTGCCAGCAGGCAGACAGAAAATCAAGAGACCCAGTACTTC. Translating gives CASRQTENQETQYF.

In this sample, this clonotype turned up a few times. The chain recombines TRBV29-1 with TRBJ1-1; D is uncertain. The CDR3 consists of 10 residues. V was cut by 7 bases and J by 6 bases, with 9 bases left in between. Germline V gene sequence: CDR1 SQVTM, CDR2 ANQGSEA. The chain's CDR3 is CSAVGAEAFF. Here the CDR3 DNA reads TGCAGCGCGGTCGGGGCTGAAGCTTTCTTT.

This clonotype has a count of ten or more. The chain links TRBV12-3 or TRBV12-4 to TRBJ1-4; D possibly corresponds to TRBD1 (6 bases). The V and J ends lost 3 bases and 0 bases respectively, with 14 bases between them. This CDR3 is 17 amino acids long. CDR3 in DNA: TGTGCCAGCAGTTTTGACAGGCCTTCCTCAACTAATGAAAAACTGTTTTTT. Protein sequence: CASSFDRPSSTNEKLFF.

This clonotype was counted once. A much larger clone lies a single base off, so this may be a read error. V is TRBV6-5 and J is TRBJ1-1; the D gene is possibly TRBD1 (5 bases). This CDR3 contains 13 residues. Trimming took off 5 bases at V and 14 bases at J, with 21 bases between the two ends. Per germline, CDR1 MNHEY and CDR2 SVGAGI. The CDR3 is CASSPEGSRRRFF. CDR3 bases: TGTGCCAGCAGTCCCGAGGGGTCCCGGAGACGGTTCTTT.

CDR3 sequence (DNA): TGTGCCAGCACCCCGGGGACTAGCGGGAGGGGTTTTCTAGACGAGCAGTACTTC. Translated: CASTPGTSGRGFLDEQYF. V and J are TRBV6-1 and TRBJ2-7; 16 bases agree with TRBD2. The CDR3 has 18 residues. Germline CDR1 and CDR2: MNHNS and SASEGT. J gave up 5 bases and V 7 bases, and 14 bases lay outside the gene matches.

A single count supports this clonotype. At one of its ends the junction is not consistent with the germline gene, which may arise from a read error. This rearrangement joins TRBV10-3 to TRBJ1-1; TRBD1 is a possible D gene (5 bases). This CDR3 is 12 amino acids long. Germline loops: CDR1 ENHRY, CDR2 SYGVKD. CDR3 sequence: CAISEGGTEASF. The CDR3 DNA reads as TGTGCCATCAGTGAGGGAGGGACTGAAGCTTCCTTT.

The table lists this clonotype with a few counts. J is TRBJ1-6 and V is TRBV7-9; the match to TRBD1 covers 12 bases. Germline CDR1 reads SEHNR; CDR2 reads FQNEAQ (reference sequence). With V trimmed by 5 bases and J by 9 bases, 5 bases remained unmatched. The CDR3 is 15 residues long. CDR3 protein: CASSPGTGGFSPLHF. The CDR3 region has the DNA TGTGCCAGCAGCCCCGGGACAGGGGGCTTTTCACCCCTCCACTTT.

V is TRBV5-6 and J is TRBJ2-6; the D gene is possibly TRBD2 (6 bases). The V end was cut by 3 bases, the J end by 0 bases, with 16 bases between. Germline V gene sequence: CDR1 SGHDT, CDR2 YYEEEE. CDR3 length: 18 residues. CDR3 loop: CASSWRGAPHSGANVLTF. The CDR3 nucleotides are TGTGCCAGCAGCTGGCGGGGAGCACCACACTCTGGGGCCAACGTCCTGACTTTC. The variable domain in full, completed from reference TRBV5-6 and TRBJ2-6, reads DAGVTQSPTHLIKTRGQQVTLRCSPKSGHDTVSWYQQALGQGPQFIFQYYEEEERQRGNFPDRFSGHQFPNYSSELNVNALLLGDSALYLCASSWRGAPHSGANVLTFGAGSRLTVL.

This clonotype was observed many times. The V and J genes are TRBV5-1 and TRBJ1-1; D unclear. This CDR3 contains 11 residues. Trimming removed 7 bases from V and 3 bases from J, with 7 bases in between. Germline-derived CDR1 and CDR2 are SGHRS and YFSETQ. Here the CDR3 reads CASRGDTEAFF. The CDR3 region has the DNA TGCGCCAGCCGTGGGGACACTGAAGCTTTCTTT.

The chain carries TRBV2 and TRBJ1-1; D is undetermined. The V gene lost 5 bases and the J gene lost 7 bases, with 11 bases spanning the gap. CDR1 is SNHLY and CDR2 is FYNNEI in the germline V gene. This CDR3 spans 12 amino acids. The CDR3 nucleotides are TGTGCCAGCAGTTACTCGGAAAGTGAAGCTTTCTTT. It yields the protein CASSYSESEAFF. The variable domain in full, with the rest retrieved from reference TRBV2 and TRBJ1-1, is EPEVTQTPSHQVTQMGQEVILRCVPISNHLYFYWYRQILGQKVEFLVSFYNNEISEKSEIFDDQFSVERPDGSNFTLKIRSTKLEDSAMYFCASSYSESEAFFGQGTRLTVV.

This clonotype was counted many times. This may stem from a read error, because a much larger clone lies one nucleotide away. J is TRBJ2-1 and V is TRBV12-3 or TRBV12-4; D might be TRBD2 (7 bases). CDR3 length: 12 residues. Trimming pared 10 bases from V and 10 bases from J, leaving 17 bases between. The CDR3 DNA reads TGTGCCAACAGCCTCGGGGGGCGGGAGCAGTTCTTC. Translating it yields CANSLGGREQFF.